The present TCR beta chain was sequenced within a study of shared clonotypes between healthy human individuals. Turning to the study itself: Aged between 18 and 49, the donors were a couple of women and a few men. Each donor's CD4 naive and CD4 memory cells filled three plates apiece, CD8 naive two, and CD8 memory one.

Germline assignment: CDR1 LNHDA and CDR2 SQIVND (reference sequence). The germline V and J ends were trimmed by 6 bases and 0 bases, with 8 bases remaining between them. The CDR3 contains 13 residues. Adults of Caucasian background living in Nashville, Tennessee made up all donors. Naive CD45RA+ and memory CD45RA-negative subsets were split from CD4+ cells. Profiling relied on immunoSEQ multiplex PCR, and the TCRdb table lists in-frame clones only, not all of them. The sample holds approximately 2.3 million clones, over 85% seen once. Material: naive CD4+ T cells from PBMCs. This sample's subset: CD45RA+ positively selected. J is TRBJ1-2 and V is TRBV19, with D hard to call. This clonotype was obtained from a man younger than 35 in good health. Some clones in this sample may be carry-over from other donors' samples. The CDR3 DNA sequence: TGTGCCAGTAGGGGCGCCGCTAACTATGGCTACACCTTC. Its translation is CASRGAANYGYTF.